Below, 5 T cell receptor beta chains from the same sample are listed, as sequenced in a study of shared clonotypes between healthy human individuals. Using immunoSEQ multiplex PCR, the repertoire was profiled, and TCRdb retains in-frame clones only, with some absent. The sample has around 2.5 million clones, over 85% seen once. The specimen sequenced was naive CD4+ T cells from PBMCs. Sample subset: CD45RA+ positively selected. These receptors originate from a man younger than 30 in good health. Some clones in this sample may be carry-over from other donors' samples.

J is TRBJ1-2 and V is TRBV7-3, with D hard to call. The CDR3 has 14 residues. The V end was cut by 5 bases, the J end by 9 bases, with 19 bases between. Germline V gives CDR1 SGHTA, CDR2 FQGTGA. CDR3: CASSPAGDYGSYTF. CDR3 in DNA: TGTGCCAGCAGCCCGGCGGGAGACTATGGCAGCTACACCTTC. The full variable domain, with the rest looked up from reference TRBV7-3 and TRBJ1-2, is GAGVSQTPSNKVTEKGKYVELRCDPISGHTALYWYRQSLGQGPEFLIYFQGTGAADDSGLPNDRFFAVRPEGSVSTLKIQRTERGDSAVYLCASSPAGDYGSYTFGSGTRLTVV.

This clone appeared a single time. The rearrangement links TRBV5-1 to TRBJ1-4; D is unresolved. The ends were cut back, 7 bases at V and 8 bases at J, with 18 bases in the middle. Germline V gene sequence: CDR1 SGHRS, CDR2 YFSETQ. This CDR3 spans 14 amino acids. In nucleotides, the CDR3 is TGCGCCAGCCGAGAGTTTGACGCGCGAGAAAAACTGTTTTTT. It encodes CASREFDAREKLFF.

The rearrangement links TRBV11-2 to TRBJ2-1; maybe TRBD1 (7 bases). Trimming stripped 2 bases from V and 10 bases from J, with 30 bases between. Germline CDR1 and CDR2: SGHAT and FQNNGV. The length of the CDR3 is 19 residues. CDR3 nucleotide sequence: TGTGCCAGCAGCTTACCCACTTGGGGACCCGGGGGACAGCAGCGCGAGCAGTTCTTC. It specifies CASSLPTWGPGGQQREQFF. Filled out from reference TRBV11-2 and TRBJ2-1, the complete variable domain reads EAGVAQSPRYKIIEKRQSVAFWCNPISGHATLYWYQQILGQGPKLLIQFQNNGVVDDSQLPKDRFSAERLKGVDSTLKIQPAKLEDSAVYLCASSLPTWGPGGQQREQFFGPGTRLTVL.

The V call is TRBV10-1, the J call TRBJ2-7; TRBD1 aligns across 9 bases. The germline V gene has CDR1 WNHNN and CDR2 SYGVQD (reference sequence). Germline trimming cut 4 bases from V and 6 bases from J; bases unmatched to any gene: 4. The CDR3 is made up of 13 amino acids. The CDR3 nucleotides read TGCGCCAGCAGTGCTGGGACAGGGAGCGAGCAGTACTTC. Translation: CASSAGTGSEQYF.

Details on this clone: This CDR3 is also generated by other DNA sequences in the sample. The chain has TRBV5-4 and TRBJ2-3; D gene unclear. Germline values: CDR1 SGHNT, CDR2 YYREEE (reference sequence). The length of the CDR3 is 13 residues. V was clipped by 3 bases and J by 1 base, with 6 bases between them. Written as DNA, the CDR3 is TGTGCCAGCAGCTGGAAAGGCACAGATACGCAGTATTTT. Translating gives CASSWKGTDTQYF.